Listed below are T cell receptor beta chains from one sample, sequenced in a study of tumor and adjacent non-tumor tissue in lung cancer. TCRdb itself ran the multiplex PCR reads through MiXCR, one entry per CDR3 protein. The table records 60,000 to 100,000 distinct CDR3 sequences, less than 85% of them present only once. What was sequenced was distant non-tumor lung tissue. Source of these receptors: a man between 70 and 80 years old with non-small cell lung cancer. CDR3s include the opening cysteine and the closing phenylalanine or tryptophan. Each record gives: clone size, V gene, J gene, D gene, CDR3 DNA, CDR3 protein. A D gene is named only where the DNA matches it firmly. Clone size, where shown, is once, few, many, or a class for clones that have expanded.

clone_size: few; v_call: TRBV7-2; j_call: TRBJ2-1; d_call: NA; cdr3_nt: TGTGCCAGCAGCTTCGACGGAGGACTAAGGCAGTTCTTC; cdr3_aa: CASSFDGGLRQFF
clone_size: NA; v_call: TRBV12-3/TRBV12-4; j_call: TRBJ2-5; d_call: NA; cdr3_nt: TGTGCGAGCAGAAAAAGCGACCACCCGACAAGCCGGCTCCCCCAGGAGACCCAGTACTTC; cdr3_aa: CASRKSDHPTSRLPQETQYF
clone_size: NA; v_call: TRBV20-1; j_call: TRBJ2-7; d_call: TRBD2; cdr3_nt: TGCAGTATTAGAGAAGGACTAGAGTGGACCTACGAGCAGTACTTC; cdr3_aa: CSIREGLEWTYEQYF
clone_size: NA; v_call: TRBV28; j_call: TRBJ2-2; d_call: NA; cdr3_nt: TGTGGCAGCAACCTAGCTATTACGAACACCGGGGAGCTGTTTTTT; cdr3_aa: CGSNLAITNTGELFF
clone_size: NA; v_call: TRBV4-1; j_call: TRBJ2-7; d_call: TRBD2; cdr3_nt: TGCGCCAGCAGCCTGACACTAGCGGGAGAGGGGGACGATGAGTACTTC; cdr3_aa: CASSLTLAGEGDDEYF
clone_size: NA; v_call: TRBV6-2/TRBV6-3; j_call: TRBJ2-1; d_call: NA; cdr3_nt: TGTGCCTCCTTCGGGCTAGCCAGCTCCTACATTGAGCAGTTCTTC; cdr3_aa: CASFGLASSYIEQFF
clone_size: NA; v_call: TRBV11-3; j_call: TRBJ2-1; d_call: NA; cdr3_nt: TGTGCCAGCAGCTTAGGGGACACTCCCATCAGACAGTTCTTC; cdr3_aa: CASSLGDTPIRQFF
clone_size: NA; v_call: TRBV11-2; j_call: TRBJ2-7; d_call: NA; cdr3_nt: TGCACCAGCAGCCCGGGTAGGACAGAGCAGTACTTC; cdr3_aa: CTSSPGRTEQYF
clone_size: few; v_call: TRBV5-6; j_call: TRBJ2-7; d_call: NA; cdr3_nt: TGTGCCAGCAGCTTGGGATTACGGGGACTCTACGAGCAGTACTTC; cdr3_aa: CASSLGLRGLYEQYF
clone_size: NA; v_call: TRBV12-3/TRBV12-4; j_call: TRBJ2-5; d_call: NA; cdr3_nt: TGTGCCAGCAGTCTACCGGACCCTCGAGAGACCCTGTACTTC; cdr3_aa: CASSLPDPRETLYF
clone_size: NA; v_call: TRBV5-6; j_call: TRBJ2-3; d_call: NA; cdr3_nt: TGTGCCAGCAGCTTGGGCCCGCCAAGTACGGATACGCAGTATTTT; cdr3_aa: CASSLGPPSTDTQYF
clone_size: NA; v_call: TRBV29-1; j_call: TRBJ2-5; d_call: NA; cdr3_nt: TGCAGCGCCAAGCCATATCTCCAGACAGGTCGAGAGACCCAGTACTTC; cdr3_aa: CSAKPYLQTGRETQYF
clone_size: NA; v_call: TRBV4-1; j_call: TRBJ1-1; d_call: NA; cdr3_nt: TGCGCCAGCAGCCAAGCTCCCGGGGGCGCCGTTAGTTGGGTTTTCTTT; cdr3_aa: CASSQAPGGAVSWVFF
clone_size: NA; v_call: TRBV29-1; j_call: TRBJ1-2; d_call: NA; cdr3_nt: TGCAGCGTTGCTCATGTGCGGGGTGGGCCTGGCTACACCTTC; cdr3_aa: CSVAHVRGGPGYTF
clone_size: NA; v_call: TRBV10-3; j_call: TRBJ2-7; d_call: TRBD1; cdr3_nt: TGTACCATCAGTGAAGGGACAGGGGGCTATGAGCAGTACTTC; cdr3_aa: CTISEGTGGYEQYF
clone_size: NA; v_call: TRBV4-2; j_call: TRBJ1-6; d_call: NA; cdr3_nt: TGTGCCAGCAGCCAAGACATGGGACGGTCTTCACCCCTTCACTTT; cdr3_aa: CASSQDMGRSSPLHF
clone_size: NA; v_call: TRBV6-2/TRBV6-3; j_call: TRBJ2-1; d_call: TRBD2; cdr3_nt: TGTGCCAGCAGTGACAAGAGCGGGAGCCCCTACAATGAGCAGTTCTTC; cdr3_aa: CASSDKSGSPYNEQFF
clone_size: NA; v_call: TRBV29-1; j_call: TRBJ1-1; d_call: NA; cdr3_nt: TGCAGCGTTGAAGAAGGGGAGAGTAGCACTGGAGCTTTCTTT; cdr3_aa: CSVEEGESSTGAFF
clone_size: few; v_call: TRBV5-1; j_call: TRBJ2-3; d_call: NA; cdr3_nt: TGCGCCAGCAGGGAGGGACTCCAAGGGGCAGATACGCAGTATTTT; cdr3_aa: CASREGLQGADTQYF
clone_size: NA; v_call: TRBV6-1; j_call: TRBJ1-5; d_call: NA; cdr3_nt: TGTGCCAGTAGTGAAGGTTGGGCGATGGATCAGCACCAGCATTTT; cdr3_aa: CASSEGWAMDQHQHF
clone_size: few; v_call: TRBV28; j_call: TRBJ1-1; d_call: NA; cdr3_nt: TGTACCAGCAGTATATGGCCCAGTTACTACACTGAAGCTTTCTTT; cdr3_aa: CTSSIWPSYYTEAFF
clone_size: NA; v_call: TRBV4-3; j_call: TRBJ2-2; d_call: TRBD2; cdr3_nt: TGTGCCAGCAGCCAAGACTCAGGGACCAACGGGAGGTACTGGGAGCTGTTTTTT; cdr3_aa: CASSQDSGTNGRYWELFF
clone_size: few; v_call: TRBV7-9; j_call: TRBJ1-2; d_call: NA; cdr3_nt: TGTGCCAGCAGCCCCCCCGCAGGGGTTAACTATGGCTACACCTTC; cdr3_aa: CASSPPAGVNYGYTF
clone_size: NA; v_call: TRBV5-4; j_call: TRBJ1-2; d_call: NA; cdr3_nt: TGTGCCAGCAGCTTGGATGGCAGGGAGATGTTAATGGGCTATACCTTC; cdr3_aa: CASSLDGREMLMGYTF
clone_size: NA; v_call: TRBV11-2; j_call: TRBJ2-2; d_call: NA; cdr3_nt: TGTACCAGCAGGTACAGGGACCTAGTGGCCGGGGAGCAGTTTTTT; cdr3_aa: CTSRYRDLVAGEQFF